This T cell receptor (beta chain) is drawn from a study of PD-1 blockade in classical Hodgkin lymphoma. Repertoires were generated with immunoSEQ multiplex PCR, while TCRdb's copy carries only in-frame clones and drops some. The table includes 20,000 to 25,000 clones, 70% to 80% detected once. Time point specified: cycle 4 day 1 (C4D1), after 6 weeks of nivolumab. Autologous stem cell transplantation was followed by relapse in every patient, and brentuximab vedotin exposure varied. This clone came up a few times. The sample in question was peripheral blood mononuclear cells (PBMCs), obtained before the fourth cycle of nivolumab. The sequence came from a human donor with classical Hodgkin lymphoma.

CDR3 protein: CATSSYDWNNEQFF. In DNA form, the CDR3 reads TGTGCCACCAGCTCGTACGACTGGAACAATGAGCAGTTCTTC. This chain links TRBV15 with TRBJ2-1; no reliable D call. CDR3 size: 14 residues. The germline V and J ends were trimmed by 5 bases and 5 bases, with 13 bases remaining between them. Germline CDR1 is LNHNV and CDR2 is YYDKDF (reference sequence).